This section outlines one TCR beta chain sequence together with its context. These data belong to a study of shared clonotypes between healthy human individuals. Germline-derived CDR1 and CDR2 are SGHRS and YFSETQ. Trimming shortened V by 1 base and J by 7 bases, and 21 bases separated the two germline ends. The CDR3 spans 16 residues. Clones were sequenced by immunoSEQ multiplex PCR, and TCRdb holds only the in-frame ones, with some missing. The sample includes 2 million to 2.5 million clones, around 92% seen only once; the top ten take around 0.38%. The receptor's source is a man in his late teens or twenties in good health. Some clones in this sample may be carry-over from other donors' samples. The chain links TRBV5-1 to TRBJ2-7; D may be TRBD1 (5 bases). Source material: naive CD4+ T cells from PBMCs. Regarding subset: CD45RA+ positively selected. The CDR3 DNA reads as TGCGCCAGCAGCTTGTCGTCGAACGCAGGGCAAAGGGAGCAGTACTTC. Translating gives CASSLSSNAGQREQYF.